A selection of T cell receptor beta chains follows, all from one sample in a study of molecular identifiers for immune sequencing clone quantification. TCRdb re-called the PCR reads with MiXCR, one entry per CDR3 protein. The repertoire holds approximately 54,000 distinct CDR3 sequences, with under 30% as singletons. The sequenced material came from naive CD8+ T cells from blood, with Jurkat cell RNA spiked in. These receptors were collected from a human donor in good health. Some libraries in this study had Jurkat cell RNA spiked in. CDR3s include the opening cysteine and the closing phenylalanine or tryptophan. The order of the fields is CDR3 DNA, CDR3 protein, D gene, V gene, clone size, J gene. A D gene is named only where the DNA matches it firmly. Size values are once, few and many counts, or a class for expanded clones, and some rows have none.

cdr3_nt: TGCAGTGCTAGAGAGAGACAGGGGTCGGGTTCACCCCTCCACTTT; cdr3_aa: CSARERQGSGSPLHF; d_call: TRBD1; v_call: TRBV20-1; clone_size: NA; j_call: TRBJ1-6
cdr3_nt: TGTGCCAGCAGTTACTCGCAGGGGCTCACTAATGAAAAACTGTTTTTT; cdr3_aa: CASSYSQGLTNEKLFF; d_call: NA; v_call: TRBV6-5; clone_size: many; j_call: TRBJ1-4
cdr3_nt: TGTGCCAGCAATAGCGTCAATGAGCAGTTCTTC; cdr3_aa: CASNSVNEQFF; d_call: NA; v_call: TRBV7-2; clone_size: many; j_call: TRBJ2-1
cdr3_nt: TGTGCCAGCAGACTGACAGGGGGCCAAGGGTATTACGAGCAGTACTTC; cdr3_aa: CASRLTGGQGYYEQYF; d_call: TRBD1; v_call: TRBV27; clone_size: NA; j_call: TRBJ2-7
cdr3_nt: TGTGCCAGCAGTTTTGACCCGAGAGCTGACACTGAAGCTTTCTTT; cdr3_aa: CASSFDPRADTEAFF; d_call: NA; v_call: TRBV12-3/TRBV12-4; clone_size: many; j_call: TRBJ1-1
cdr3_nt: TGTGCCAGCAGCTCACGGGGGGGGGTCGAGCAGTACTTC; cdr3_aa: CASSSRGGVEQYF; d_call: TRBD2; v_call: TRBV13; clone_size: many; j_call: TRBJ2-7
cdr3_nt: TGCGCCCGCAGCCCGCGCGGGAGGGCGTATGAGCAGTTCTTC; cdr3_aa: CARSPRGRAYEQFF; d_call: TRBD2; v_call: TRBV4-3; clone_size: NA; j_call: TRBJ2-1
cdr3_nt: TGTGCCAGCAGTGTCCAGGGGGGCGAGCAGTACTTC; cdr3_aa: CASSVQGGEQYF; d_call: NA; v_call: TRBV27; clone_size: many; j_call: TRBJ2-7
cdr3_nt: TGTGCCAGCAGCCCGTGGACAGGGGGCACGGACACTGAAGCTTTCTTT; cdr3_aa: CASSPWTGGTDTEAFF; d_call: TRBD1; v_call: TRBV11-2; clone_size: many; j_call: TRBJ1-1
cdr3_nt: TGCGCCAGCAGCCACCTGCTAGGGGGCGCAGGAACCGGGGAGCTGTTTTTT; cdr3_aa: CASSHLLGGAGTGELFF; d_call: TRBD1; v_call: TRBV4-3; clone_size: many; j_call: TRBJ2-2